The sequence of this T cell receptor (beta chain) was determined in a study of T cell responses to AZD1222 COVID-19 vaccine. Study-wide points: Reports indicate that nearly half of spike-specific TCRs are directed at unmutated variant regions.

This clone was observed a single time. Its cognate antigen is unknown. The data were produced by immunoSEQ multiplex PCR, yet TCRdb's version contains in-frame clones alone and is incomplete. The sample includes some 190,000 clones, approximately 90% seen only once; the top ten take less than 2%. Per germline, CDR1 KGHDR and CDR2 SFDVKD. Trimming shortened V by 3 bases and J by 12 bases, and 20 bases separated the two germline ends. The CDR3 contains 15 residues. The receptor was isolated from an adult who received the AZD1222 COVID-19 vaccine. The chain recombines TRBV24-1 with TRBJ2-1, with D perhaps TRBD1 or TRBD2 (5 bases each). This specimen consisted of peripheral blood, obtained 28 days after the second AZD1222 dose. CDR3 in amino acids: CATSDNRDQPGRQFF. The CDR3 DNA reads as TGTGCCACCAGTGATAACCGGGACCAGCCCGGGCGGCAGTTCTTC.